A single sample gave rise to the 23 T cell receptor beta chains below, sequenced in a study of human T cells and chemical hapten exposure. TCRdb itself ran the RACE reads through MiXCR, one entry per CDR3 protein. Of fewer than 350,000 distinct CDR3 sequences listed, almost 8% are singletons. The time point denotes: pre-sensitization, week 0. The treatment was: therapeutic diphenylcyclopropenone sensitization with weekly scalp DPC. Sequencing was performed on whole blood, taken in connection with sensitization to the hapten diphenylcyclopropenone (DPC). Source of these receptors: a man aged 18-30 years with alopecia areata. Some clones in this sample may be carry-over from other donors' samples.

This clonotype was detected only a few times. The chain links TRBV6-2 or TRBV6-3 to TRBJ2-5; D is unclear. The CDR3 spans 11 residues. The V gene lost 5 bases and the J gene lost 5 bases, with 6 bases spanning the gap. Germline assignment: CDR1 MNHEY and CDR2 SVGEGT. The CDR3 DNA is TGTGCCAGCAGTATGGGTGAGACCCAGTACTTC. Translated: CASSMGETQYF.

The chain has TRBV4-3 and TRBJ1-6, with D possibly matching TRBD1 (6 bases). The CDR3 is 16 amino acids. Trimming shortened V by 1 base and J by 7 bases, and 14 bases separated the two germline ends. The germline gives CDR1 LGHNA, CDR2 YSLEER. The CDR3 DNA is TGCGCCAGCAGCCAAGGCCGAGGGGGGGCAAATTCACCCCTCCACTTT. Encoded protein: CASSQGRGGANSPLHF.

The chain combines TRBV5-6 with TRBJ1-4; the D is unclear. The CDR3 length is 13 residues. The V gene lost 7 bases and the J gene lost 0 bases, with 7 bases spanning the gap. The V gene's germline CDR1 is SGHDT and CDR2 YYEEEE. The DNA for the CDR3 is TGTGCCAGCGCTGCAGCAACTAATGAAAAACTGTTTTTT. Translation gives CASAAATNEKLFF.

This clonotype was counted between two and nine times. This rearrangement joins TRBV9 to TRBJ1-1; 7 bases are a match to TRBD1. The V gene end was trimmed by 4 bases and the J gene end by 7 bases; junction bases not matched to a gene: 13. Germline lookup yields CDR1 SGDLS and CDR2 YYNGEE. CDR3 size: 15 residues. The CDR3 DNA follows: TGTGCCAGCAGCCCAAGCGGGGACAGCGACCGTGAAGCTTTCTTT. Translation: CASSPSGDSDREAFF.

This clonotype was counted many times. The chain combines TRBV27 with TRBJ1-2, with D possibly matching TRBD1 (5 bases). Looked up from germline, CDR1 is MNHEY and CDR2 is SMNVEV (reference sequence). This CDR3 comprises 16 residues. The ends were cut back, 4 bases at V and 4 bases at J, with 19 bases in the middle. CDR3 in DNA: TGTGCCAGCAGTTCGGGACGGTTTGGGTCCCTCTATGGCTACACCTTC. Amino acids: CASSSGRFGSLYGYTF.

The J gene is TRBJ2-3, the V gene TRBV12-3 or TRBV12-4; TRBD1 agrees at 8 bases. The CDR3 is made up of 16 amino acids. V gave up 3 bases and J gave up 2 bases; unmatched junction bases: 7. This CDR3 reads CASSFRGQGNTDTQYF. The CDR3 nucleotides read TGTGCCAGCAGTTTTCGTGGACAGGGAAACACAGATACGCAGTATTTT.

The gene calls are TRBV2 and TRBJ2-3; D is undetermined. The CDR3 covers 14 residues. The germline V gene has CDR1 SNHLY and CDR2 FYNNEI. With 2 bases removed from V and 7 bases from J, the gap between germline ends came to 13 bases. CDR3 sequence (DNA): TGTGCCAGCAGTGAAAGCGTAAGGTTTCATACGCAGTATTTT. Protein: CASSESVRFHTQYF.

This clonotype was seen at least ten times. The chain employs TRBV7-2 and TRBJ1-4; tentatively, D is TRBD1 (5 bases). The CDR3 length is 12 residues. Trimming shortened V by 3 bases and J by 7 bases, and 6 bases separated the two germline ends. Germline-derived CDR1 and CDR2 are SGHTA and FQGNSA. The CDR3, as DNA: TGTGCCAGCAGCTTTGGGGGTGAAAAACTGTTTTTT. As protein: CASSFGGEKLFF.

This clonotype was counted only a few times. The chain combines TRBV4-3 with TRBJ1-6; D is possibly TRBD1 (5 bases). V lost 0 bases and J lost 0, with 9 bases in between. Germline loops: CDR1 LGHNA, CDR2 YSLEER. This CDR3 has 17 residues. CDR3 nucleotides: TGCGCCAGCAGCCAAGAGGGACTCAGCTCCTATAATTCACCCCTCCACTTT. Translated: CASSQEGLSSYNSPLHF.

V and J are TRBV6-5 and TRBJ1-2, with TRBD1 as a possible D gene (6 bases). Germline CDR1 reads MNHEY; CDR2 reads SVGAGI. V lost 0 bases, J lost 7 bases, and 15 bases lay in between. This CDR3 region has 15 residues. The CDR3 DNA is TGTGCCAGCAGTTACTCCCCCTCCAGGGGAGGTGGCTACACCTTC. It is translated as CASSYSPSRGGGYTF.

This clonotype was observed a few times. V and J are TRBV6-5 and TRBJ2-4; D uncertain. Germline lookup yields CDR1 MNHEY and CDR2 SVGAGI. The CDR3 sequence is 13 residues long. V gave up 6 bases and J gave up 7 bases, with 13 bases separating them. This CDR3 reads CASSQGYPNIQYF. The CDR3 region has the DNA TGTGCCAGCAGCCAAGGGTATCCGAACATTCAGTACTTC.

There are many counts of this clonotype. The chain combines TRBV25-1 with TRBJ1-3; 7 bases line up with TRBD1. The CDR3 contains 16 residues. Germline CDR1 reads MGHDK; CDR2 reads SYGVNS. V shed 1 base and J 3 bases; nucleotides not matched to a gene: 6. This chain's CDR3 is CASSESPTGVGNTIYF. DNA for the CDR3: TGTGCCAGCAGTGAATCACCAACAGGGGTTGGAAACACCATATATTTT.

The rearrangement links TRBV2 to TRBJ1-6, with D uncertain. V lost 8 bases to trimming and J lost 7 bases, with 15 bases between them. Per the germline V gene, CDR1 is SNHLY and CDR2 is FYNNEI. The CDR3 is 14 amino acids. CDR3: CASHPSKGNSPLHF. The CDR3, as DNA: TGTGCCAGCCATCCTTCGAAGGGAAATTCACCCCTCCACTTT.

This chain joins TRBV4-3 and TRBJ2-3; D might be TRBD2 (5 bases). This CDR3 is 15 amino acids long. In germline, CDR1 is LGHNA, CDR2 YSLEER. Trimming took off 1 base at V and 5 bases at J, with 13 bases between the two ends. CDR3 in DNA: TGCGCCAGCAGCCAAGTGGATCGGGCGGGAGATACGCAGTATTTT. This encodes CASSQVDRAGDTQYF.

This clonotype was counted between two and nine times. The chain carries TRBV7-2 and TRBJ2-5; 13 bases map to TRBD2. Losses at the gene ends were 2 bases for V and 4 bases for J; bases not matched to a gene: 1. There are 15 residues in the CDR3. Germline V gives CDR1 SGHTA, CDR2 FQGNSA. CDR3 amino acids: CASSLTSGRAETQYF. CDR3 coding DNA: TGTGCCAGCAGCTTAACTAGCGGGAGGGCAGAGACCCAGTACTTC.

This clonotype occurred many times. The chain uses TRBV5-1 and TRBJ2-1, with D perhaps being TRBD1 or TRBD2 (5 bases each). With 5 bases removed from V and 6 bases from J, the gap between germline ends came to 21 bases. Per the germline V gene, CDR1 is SGHRS and CDR2 is YFSETQ. The CDR3 has 16 amino acids. CDR3 amino acids: CASSFETGLRGNEQFF. The CDR3, as DNA: TGCGCCAGCAGTTTCGAGACGGGGCTCCGGGGCAATGAGCAGTTCTTC.

In its sample, this clonotype was seen a few times. The chain links TRBV28 to TRBJ2-3; possibly TRBD1 for D (6 bases). Trimming took 2 bases from V and 14 from J, leaving 14 bases between them. There are 12 residues in the CDR3. CDR1 is MDHEN, CDR2 SYDVKM, per germline. The CDR3 nucleotides are TGTGCCAGCAGTTTACGACAACAGGGCGGGTATTTT. Its protein product is CASSLRQQGGYF.

This clonotype was counted many times. This rearrangement joins TRBV5-6 to TRBJ1-1, with D maybe TRBD1 (6 bases). The CDR3 contains 14 residues. The V gene lost 1 base and the J gene lost 0 bases, with 7 bases spanning the gap. CDR1 and CDR2 (germline): SGHDT, YYEEEE. CDR3 coding DNA: TGTGCCAGCAGCTTGAGGGGGATGAACACTGAAGCTTTCTTT. This gives the protein CASSLRGMNTEAFF.

This sequence joins TRBV9 and TRBJ2-6, with no clear D. The CDR3 is 14 amino acids. V lost 1 base, J lost 2 bases, and 4 bases lay in between. The germline V gene has CDR1 SGDLS and CDR2 YYNGEE. The CDR3 loop reads CASSVITGANVLTF. CDR3 DNA sequence: TGTGCCAGCAGCGTAATAACTGGGGCCAACGTCCTGACTTTC.

This clonotype has a handful of counts. The chain uses TRBV5-4 and TRBJ2-3, with D possibly TRBD1 on 6 matching bases. Germline V gives CDR1 SGHNT, CDR2 YYREEE (reference sequence). The V end was cut by 4 bases, the J end by 0 bases, with 15 bases between. The CDR3 has 16 residues. This chain's CDR3 is CASSPRGNPSTDTQYF. CDR3 in DNA: TGTGCCAGCAGCCCCAGGGGAAACCCAAGCACAGATACGCAGTATTTT.

The rearrangement links TRBV11-3 to TRBJ1-1; 7 bases are a match to TRBD1. The CDR3 is 15 residues long. In germline, CDR1 is SGHNT, CDR2 YENEEA. The V segment lost 4 bases and the J segment 7 bases; nucleotides outside the gene matches: 12. The CDR3 region is CASSSGGTGQSEAFF. The CDR3 DNA follows: TGTGCCAGCAGCTCAGGGGGGACTGGACAGAGTGAAGCTTTCTTT.

The chain employs TRBV11-2 and TRBJ1-1; D gene unclear. This CDR3 has 13 amino acids. The germline gives CDR1 SGHAT, CDR2 FQNNGV. V was shortened by 4 bases and J by 3 bases, with 9 bases between the two germline ends. The CDR3 sequence: CASSSLLYTEAFF. CDR3 DNA: TGTGCCAGCAGCTCACTCCTATACACTGAAGCTTTCTTT.

The J gene is TRBJ1-2, the V gene TRBV5-5; D possibly corresponds to TRBD1 (6 bases). CDR3 size: 14 residues. Trimming removed 0 bases at V and 4 bases at J, with 10 bases between. CDR1 is SGHKS, CDR2 YYEKEE, per germline (reference sequence). The CDR3, as DNA: TGTGCCAGCAGCTTGGCAGGGGCAGTCTATGGCTACACCTTC. Encoded protein: CASSLAGAVYGYTF.